Presented here are 7 T cell receptor beta chains from one specimen sequenced in a study of tumor-infiltrating lymphocytes in primary liver carcinoma. TCR beta cDNA was made from 400 to 600 ng total RNA with a constant-region primer. Three nested multiplex PCR rounds, a slightly modified ARM-PCR method, built the TCR beta libraries. A C-beta reverse primer and TRBV1-TRBV30 forward primers served in each of the first two PCR rounds, at around 10 cycles apiece. TCRdb used MiXCR to reprocess the multiplex PCR reads, holding one entry per CDR3 protein. The sample gives tens of thousands of distinct CDR3 sequences, about 65% of which show up once; around two fifths is in the top ten. Unsorted bulk tissue (roughly 19-30 mg) underwent RNA and DNA co-extraction. Sequenced input: liver tumor tissue from sampling region 4. Subset in this sample: tumor region T4, right-lateral pole. Receptor source: a man aged 40-49 years with primary liver carcinoma and hepatitis B virus infection.

This chain connects TRBV4-1 to TRBJ2-1; 15 bases line up with TRBD2. Losses at the gene ends were 3 bases for V and 0 bases for J; bases not matched to a gene: 6. CDR1 is MGHRA and CDR2 is YSYEKL in the germline V gene. This CDR3 comprises 19 residues. The CDR3 loop is CASSHRGLAGGGSYNEQFF. Written as DNA, the CDR3 is TGCGCCAGCAGCCACCGGGGACTAGCGGGAGGTGGCTCCTACAATGAGCAGTTCTTC.

Concerning this clonotype: One end of the junction fails to match germline, which may point to a read error. The chain is built from TRBV5-1 and TRBJ2-2; 7 bases fit TRBD1. The CDR3 extends over 15 amino acids. Germline V lookup: CDR1 SGHRS, CDR2 YFSETQ. The CDR3 loop is CASGDRVPNTGELFF. The CDR3 nucleotides read TGCGCCAGCGGCGACAGGGTCCCGAACACCGGGGAGTTGTTTTTT.

This sequence joins TRBV5-6 and TRBJ2-7; 11 bases align to TRBD2. Germline lookup yields CDR1 SGHDT and CDR2 YYEEEE. After removal of 3 bases from V and 4 bases from J, the junction contained 6 bases not matched to a gene. The CDR3 extends over 15 amino acids. This CDR3 is CASSSRGLAEYEQYF. In DNA, the CDR3 is TGTGCCAGCAGCTCTAGGGGACTAGCGGAATACGAGCAGTACTTC.

V is TRBV11-2 and J is TRBJ2-2; 7 positions match TRBD2. Germline assignment: CDR1 SGHAT and CDR2 FQNNGV. V dropped 5 bases and J dropped 5; count of bases not matched to a gene: 8. This CDR3 is 15 amino acids long. CDR3 sequence reads: CASSPSGKGTGELFF. CDR3 in DNA: TGTGCCAGCAGCCCAAGCGGGAAGGGTACCGGGGAGCTGTTTTTT.

On this clonotype: Relative to the germline gene, one junction end is altered; a read error may explain this. V and J are TRBV28 and TRBJ2-5, with D maybe TRBD2 (6 bases). CDR1 is MDHEN and CDR2 is SYDVKM in the germline V gene. The CDR3 length is 14 residues. The CDR3 region is CSSSLRAGMETQYF. The DNA of the CDR3 is TGTTCCAGCAGTTTAAGGGCGGGGATGGAGACCCAGTACTTC.

This clonotype showed up just a few times. This sequence may be a read error, since a much larger clone differs from it by one base. V usage is TRBV12-3 or TRBV12-4 and J usage is TRBJ1-5; D is ambiguous. The CDR3 runs to 15 residues. In DNA form, the CDR3 reads TGTACCAGCAGAGAAGGGCCCGGGAGCAATCAGCCCCAGCATTTT. This gives the protein CTSREGPGSNQPQHF.

A word on this clonotype: Sequence at one end of the junction differs from germline and may be a read error. The chain combines TRBV4-3 with TRBJ2-7; D might be TRBD2 (6 bases). Germline V gene sequence: CDR1 LGHNA, CDR2 YSLEER. CDR3 size: 15 residues. The CDR3 sequence is CASSQDRETAYDQYF. CDR3 in DNA: TGCGCCAGCAGTCAAGATCGGGAGACTGCCTACGACCAGTACTTC.